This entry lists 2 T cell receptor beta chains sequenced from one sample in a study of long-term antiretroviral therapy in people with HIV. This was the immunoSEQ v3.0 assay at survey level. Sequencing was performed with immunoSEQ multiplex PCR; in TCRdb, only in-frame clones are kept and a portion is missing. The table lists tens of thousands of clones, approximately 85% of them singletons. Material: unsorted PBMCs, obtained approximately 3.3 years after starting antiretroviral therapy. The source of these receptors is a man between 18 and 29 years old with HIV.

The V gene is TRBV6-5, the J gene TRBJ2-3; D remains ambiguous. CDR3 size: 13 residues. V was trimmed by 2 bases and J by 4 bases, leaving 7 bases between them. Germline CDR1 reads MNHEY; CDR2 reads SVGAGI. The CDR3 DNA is TGTGCCAGCAGTTACCCCCCCCCAGATACGCAGTATTTT. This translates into CASSYPPPDTQYF.

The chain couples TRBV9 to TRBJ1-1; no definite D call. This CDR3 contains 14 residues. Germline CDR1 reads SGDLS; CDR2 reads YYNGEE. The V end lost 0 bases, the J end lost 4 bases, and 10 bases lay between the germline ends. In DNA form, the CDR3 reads TGTGCCAGCAGCGTAGATAGGCGGGGCACTGAAGCTTTCTTT. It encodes CASSVDRRGTEAFF.